This entry is about one T cell receptor (beta chain). Its cognate antigen has yet to be identified. Base qualities are not provided; no much larger clone lies one nucleotide away. The data originate from a study of blood T cell repertoires in COVID-19 (TCRdb year 2020). Some background on the complete study: Samples from collaborators originated in the United States, Italy and Spain and spanned both the acute and convalescent phases of COVID-19. The material from the prospective study consisted of cDNA or gDNA derived from T cells, B-cell-depleted T cells, or PBMCs. Subjects who had been exposed to COVID-19, were actively infected with it, or had recovered from it provided the deeply sampled blood TCRbeta repertoires that made up the dataset. The repertoires were made available in a free public database intended to serve as a resource for research on the immune response to SARS-CoV-2. The samples were drawn from the first 160 participants of the ongoing ImmuneRACE study and from 1,254 subjects provided by 6 global collaborators. Sample metadata almost always included a de-identified subject ID, COVID-19 status, age in years and sex. Where HLA class I and class II types were available, the types were taken from metadata supplied by the sample provider, not from assay-based typing.

Results and caveats for the whole study, not just this receptor: How much clinical and demographic metadata was included differed by source and by participant, and the metadata was provided uncurated.

TCRbeta CDR3 regions were amplified from genomic DNA by means of the immunoSEQ Assay, a bias-controlled multiplex PCR. Regarding the original processing steps: Within the assay, amplification of reference gene primers was used to estimate how many nucleated cells each sample contained. To quantify the absolute abundance of each unique TCRbeta CDR3 rearrangement, sequence reads were collapsed and filtered. For each sample, productive Simpson clonality was calculated by taking the square root of Simpson's diversity index across productive rearrangements. Held by TCRdb, this immuneACCESS table contains in-frame sequences only and omits some clones. Under half of the omission traces to an unresolved V gene where checked; the cause of the rest is unknown. For V, J and clone size, that table is used; D and trimming come from the DNA. This sample lists under 350,000 clones; approximately 86% were detected once. The leading ten clones occupy roughly 1.3% of the sample.

There are 15 amino acids in the CDR3, from cysteine to phenylalanine inclusive. Just CDR3 DNA is preserved here, 45 bases in frame from base 1. Looking up the germline V gene (reference sequence) yields CDR1 LNHDA and CDR2 SQIVND. V ends up 3 bases short and J 4 bases short, with an unmatched junction base count of 5. Collaborating institutions collected whole blood in K2EDTA tubes following their own protocols. For TCRbeta analysis, collaborator samples were shipped as frozen whole blood, as isolated PBMCs, or as DNA extracted from either sample type. The sequenced material came from peripheral blood. The sequence was obtained from a man between 65 and 85 years old with acute or convalescent COVID-19. The V and J segments used are TRBV19 and TRBJ2-2; 7 middle bases align to TRBD2. The DNA reads TGTGCCAGTAGTATCCGTAGCGGGTTCACCGGGGAGCTGTTTTTT. The encoded protein is CASSIRSGFTGELFF.